This T cell receptor beta chain is drawn from a study of OX40 agonist ivuxolimab in advanced cancers. For the study at large: Prior anti-PD-1, anti-PD-L1 or anti-CTLA-4 therapy was allowed; more than 30% had some. One hepatocellular carcinoma and two cutaneous melanoma patients partially responded. Study-level points and caveats: Both CD4+ and CD8+ T cell populations in blood had undergone clonal expansion by week 6 at 0.1 to 3.0 mg/kg. Part of the nonresponder group also had normalized T-cell clonal expansion that was low.

Some clones are missing from TCRdb's copy, which holds only in-frame ones; the method was immunoSEQ multiplex PCR. The sample lists roughly 66,000 clones; over 80% were seen once. With regard to this clone: Its specificity is unknown.

CDR1 and CDR2 (germline): SNHLY, FYNNEI. Trimming pared 3 bases from V and 6 bases from J, leaving 12 bases between. The CDR3 has 14 amino acids. The V and J genes are TRBV2 and TRBJ2-1; D unresolved. The sample here was CD4+ or CD8+ T cells sorted from blood, taken in a trial of the OX40 agonist ivuxolimab. The source is an adult with an advanced solid tumor such as melanoma, head and neck, liver or kidney cancer. CDR3 in amino acids: CASSDISLVNEQFF. CDR3 DNA: TGTGCCAGCAGTGACATCAGTTTGGTCAATGAGCAGTTCTTC.